The 32 T cell receptor beta chains listed next were all sequenced from one sample in a study of blood T cells in healthy people across ages. Alongside a J-beta primer mix, a sample-barcoded 5' primer served in a second PCR lasting roughly 6 to 12 cycles. TCRdb independently ran MiXCR on the 5' RACE reads; one entry per CDR3 protein. This sample has fewer than 800,000 distinct CDR3 sequences, with about 34% found just once. Sequenced material: blood. The source is a woman older than 75 in good health.

CDR3 in amino acids: CASRSGGPIYEQYF. The CDR3 DNA sequence: TGTGCCAGCAGAAGCGGGGGACCAATCTACGAGCAGTACTTC. The V call is TRBV28, the J call TRBJ2-7, with 8 bases that match TRBD2. The CDR3 is 14 amino acids. After removal of 6 bases from V and 3 bases from J, the junction contained 7 bases not matched to a gene. Per germline, CDR1 MDHEN and CDR2 SYDVKM. Complete variable domain (other parts from reference TRBV28 and TRBJ2-7): DVKVTQSSRYLVKRTGEKVFLECVQDMDHENMFWYRQDPGLGLRLIYFSYDVKMKEKGDIPEGYSVSREKKERFSLILESASTNQTSMYLCASRSGGPIYEQYFGPGTRLTVT.

The chain recombines TRBV30 with TRBJ1-1; D not resolved. V lost 0 bases, J lost 4 bases, and 9 bases lay in between. The CDR3 spans 13 residues. The V gene's germline CDR1 is GTSNPN and CDR2 SVGIG (reference sequence). For the CDR3, the DNA is TGTGCCTGGAGTGTCAGGAAGAGCACTGAAGCTTTCTTT. It codes for CAWSVRKSTEAFF.

There are a few counts of this clonotype. Possible read error: a much larger clone is one base away. This chain joins TRBV4-1 and TRBJ2-1, with 10 bases identical to TRBD1. TRBJ2-7 explains the end of the DNA better; the J call may be wrong. There are 14 residues in the CDR3. Germline V CDR1 and CDR2: MGHRA, YSYEKL. In nucleotides, the CDR3 is TGCGCCAGCAGTCGACAGGGGGCCTACAATGAGCAGTACTTC. Its protein product is CASSRQGAYNEQYF.

The sample holds many counts of this clonotype. This chain connects TRBV20-1 to TRBJ1-4; 8 nucleotides line up with TRBD1. The V gene end was trimmed by 4 bases and the J gene end by 3 bases; junction bases not matched to a gene: 7. Per germline, CDR1 DFQATT and CDR2 SNEGSKA (reference sequence). This CDR3 contains 15 residues. The CDR3 loop reads CSATGTGYPNEKLFF. The CDR3 DNA is TGCAGTGCTACCGGGACAGGCTACCCTAATGAAAAACTGTTTTTT.

This rearrangement joins TRBV5-1 to TRBJ1-1; D is perhaps TRBD1 (5 bases). Germline V gene lookup returns CDR1 SGHRS and CDR2 YFSETQ. The ends were cut back, 8 bases at V and 5 bases at J, with 19 bases in the middle. CDR3 length: 14 amino acids. The CDR3 DNA reads TGCGCCAGTCAATGGGGCATGGCTCGGACTGAAGCTTTCTTT. Protein: CASQWGMARTEAFF.

There are a few counts of this clonotype. This chain links TRBV6-1 with TRBJ1-2; D unresolved. The V and J ends lost 6 bases and 0 bases respectively, with 11 bases between them. The CDR3 runs 14 residues. Looked up from germline, CDR1 is MNHNS and CDR2 is SASEGT. Here the CDR3 DNA reads TGTGCCAGCAGGGCTGCGGCAACTAACTATGGCTACACCTTC. Encoded protein: CASRAAATNYGYTF.

To note about this clonotype: Germline is not matched at one junction end, which may reflect a read error. J is TRBJ2-1 and V is TRBV5-6, with D unclear. The CDR3 loop spans 16 amino acids. CDR1 is SGHDT, CDR2 YYEEEE, per germline. In DNA, the CDR3 is TGTGCCGGCAGCTCCTCTCAGAGGCCGCTATACAATGAGCAGTTCTTC. This sequence encodes CAGSSSQRPLYNEQFF.

This clonotype was counted many times. The genes are TRBV28 and TRBJ2-1; D is uncertain. Trimming took off 5 bases at V and 1 base at J, with 6 bases between the two ends. Germline-derived CDR1 and CDR2 are MDHEN and SYDVKM. The CDR3 length is 13 residues. The CDR3 sequence: CASSQHSYNEQFF. The CDR3 DNA reads TGTGCCAGCAGTCAACATTCCTACAATGAGCAGTTCTTC.

The count of this clonotype is one. V is TRBV6-5 and J is TRBJ2-4; 7 nucleotides align to TRBD1. CDR1 is MNHEY and CDR2 is SVGAGI in the germline V gene. There are 13 residues in the CDR3. The V and J ends lost 8 bases and 10 bases, in that order; junction bases with no gene match: 11. This CDR3 reads CASLDRALRIQYF. The CDR3, as DNA: TGTGCCAGCCTCGACAGGGCCTTGAGGATTCAGTACTTC.

This clonotype was seen at least ten times. The chain carries TRBV5-1 and TRBJ2-6; TRBD1 might be the D (5 bases). The length of the CDR3 is 17 residues. Looked up from germline, CDR1 is SGHRS and CDR2 is YFSETQ. The V gene lost 0 bases and the J gene lost 0 bases, with 10 bases spanning the gap. In DNA form, the CDR3 reads TGCGCCAGCAGCTTGGTACAGGTCCACTCTGGGGCCAACGTCCTGACTTTC. Residues: CASSLVQVHSGANVLTF.

The CDR3 nucleotides are TGTGCCAGTAGTAAGGACAGGGGCGCTGAAGCTTTCTTT. Its protein is CASSKDRGAEAFF. The gene calls are TRBV19 and TRBJ1-1; 9 positions match TRBD1. This CDR3 spans 13 amino acids. V trimming: 4 bases; J trimming: 6 bases; junction bases outside the gene matches: 3. Germline V gene lookup returns CDR1 LNHDA and CDR2 SQIVND (reference sequence).

Comments on this clonotype: Compared with germline, one end of the junction differs, possibly owing to a read error. This sequence joins TRBV7-2 and TRBJ1-1; D unclear. This CDR3 spans 13 amino acids. In germline, CDR1 is SGHTA, CDR2 FQGNSA. Here the CDR3 DNA reads TGTGCCAGCAGCTCTTCCGAAAACACTGAAACTTTCTTT. Translation: CASSSSENTETFF.

The rearrangement uses TRBV7-9 and TRBJ2-5; the D gene could be TRBD1 or TRBD2 (5 bases each). Between the trimmed V and J ends, which lost 5 bases and 11 bases, there was a span of 27 bases. The CDR3 covers 16 residues. Germline loops: CDR1 SEHNR, CDR2 FQNEAQ (reference sequence). The CDR3, as DNA: TGTGCCAGCAGCCTTGCCGGGGCGGGTTCCTACAATGAGCAGTACTTC. Encoded protein: CASSLAGAGSYNEQYF. The complete variable domain, with remaining parts taken from reference TRBV7-9 and TRBJ2-5, reads DTGVSQNPRHKITKRGQNVTFRCDPISEHNRLYWYRQTLGQGPEFLTYFQNEAQLEKSRLLSDRFSAERPKGSFSTLEIQRTEQGDSAMYLCASSLAGAGSYNEQYFGPGTRLLVL.

For this clonotype: A read error is possible here, since a much larger clone lies one base away. This rearrangement joins TRBV5-1 to TRBJ1-6, with D hard to call. The germline gives CDR1 SGHRS, CDR2 YFSETQ. The CDR3 extends over 15 amino acids. For the CDR3, the DNA is TGCGCCGGCAGCTCTCAGACAATCGGGAATTCACCCCTCCACTTT. Its translation: CAGSSQTIGNSPLHF.

The table lists this clonotype with many counts. V and J are TRBV10-3 and TRBJ1-5; D call uncertain. This CDR3 region has 16 residues. V dropped 3 bases and J dropped 1 base, with 13 bases sitting between them. In germline, CDR1 is ENHRY, CDR2 SYGVKD. CDR3 in DNA: TGTGCCATCAGTGATCACTCCGGTGGCAGCAATCAGCCCCAGCATTTT. As protein: CAISDHSGGSNQPQHF.

A few counts support this clonotype. The V gene is TRBV19, the J gene TRBJ2-2; D unresolved. Trimming cost V 4 bases and J 7 bases, with 10 bases left between them. Germline V gene data show CDR1 as LNHDA and CDR2 as SQIVND (reference sequence). There are 13 residues in the CDR3. CDR3 nucleotide sequence: TGTGCCAGTAGTACCCGAAGCATCGGGGAGCTGTTTTTT. Protein product: CASSTRSIGELFF.

This chain connects TRBV18 to TRBJ2-2; maybe TRBD2 (6 bases). V was shortened by 5 bases and J by 5 bases, with 12 bases between the two germline ends. The germline CDR1 and CDR2 sequences are KGHSH and LQKENI. The CDR3 covers 14 residues. The CDR3 bases are TGTGCCAGCTCATCGGGACTGATGACCGGGGAGCTGTTTTTT. This encodes CASSSGLMTGELFF. The complete variable domain, with remaining parts taken from reference TRBV18 and TRBJ2-2, reads NAGVMQNPRHLVRRRGQEARLRCSPMKGHSHVYWYRQLPEEGLKFMVYLQKENIIDESGMPKERFSAEFPKEGPSILRIQQVVRGDSAAYFCASSSGLMTGELFFGEGSRLTVL.

The CDR3, as DNA: TGCAGTGCTAGAGAGAAGCGGGGATCCTTTTACAATGAGCAGTTCTTC. Translating it yields CSAREKRGSFYNEQFF. This sequence joins TRBV20-1 and TRBJ2-1; 7 bases are a match to TRBD2. This CDR3 comprises 16 residues. Germline CDR1 is DFQATT and CDR2 is SNEGSKA (reference sequence). The V gene end was trimmed by 0 bases and the J gene end by 4 bases; junction bases not matched to a gene: 9.

The table lists this clonotype with a count of one. One end of the junction is discordant with germline, which a read error may explain. The chain has TRBV20-1 and TRBJ2-4; 13 bases align to TRBD2. TRBJ2-7 matches the DNA end more closely, so the J call is doubtful. The CDR3 loop spans 16 amino acids. The germline gives CDR1 DFQATT, CDR2 SNEGSKA (reference sequence). CDR3 DNA: TGTAGTGCTAGAGCCTTAAGGACTAGCGGGGGCTACGAGCAGTACTTC. Amino acid sequence: CSARALRTSGGYEQYF.

This clonotype occurred many times. This CDR3 reads CSVEAKRGRGGDEQFF. CDR3 DNA: TGCAGCGTTGAAGCCAAACGGGGGCGGGGGGGCGATGAGCAGTTCTTC. The chain is built from TRBV29-1 and TRBJ2-1, with 9 positions matching TRBD2. The CDR3 has 16 amino acids. J lost 8 bases, V lost 1 base, and 12 bases had no gene match. Germline V gene sequence: CDR1 SQVTM, CDR2 ANQGSEA.

The V gene is TRBV15, the J gene TRBJ2-5; a weak D match, TRBD1 (5 bases). The DNA end is more similar to TRBJ2-7, so the J call may be wrong. CDR1 LNHNV and CDR2 YYDKDF come from the germline V gene (reference sequence). The CDR3 covers 13 residues. CDR3: CATSLDSPYEQYF. The CDR3 DNA sequence: TGTGCCACCAGTTTAGACAGTCCCTACGAGCAGTACTTC.

This clonotype was detected only a few times. The chain is built from TRBV20-1 and TRBJ2-3; 12 nucleotides agree with TRBD2. V shed 3 bases and J 4 bases; nucleotides not matched to a gene: 5. From germline, CDR1 is DFQATT and CDR2 SNEGSKA (reference sequence). The CDR3 loop spans 15 amino acids. The CDR3 loop reads CSARGLAGGPDTQYF. As DNA, the CDR3 is TGCAGTGCTAGGGGTCTAGCGGGGGGGCCAGATACGCAGTATTTT.

The genes are TRBV7-2 and TRBJ2-7; D ambiguous. V dropped 4 bases and J dropped 2 bases, with 15 bases sitting between them. CDR1 and CDR2 from the germline V gene are SGHTA and FQGNSA. The CDR3 is made up of 15 amino acids. CDR3 amino acids: CASSYPDRQTYEQYF. The CDR3 nucleotides read TGTGCCAGCAGCTATCCGGACCGGCAAACCTACGAGCAGTACTTC.

This rearrangement joins TRBV3-1 to TRBJ1-3, with a possible D match to TRBD1 (5 bases). From germline, CDR1 is LGHDT and CDR2 YNNKEL (reference sequence). The CDR3 consists of 15 residues. V lost 1 base to trimming and J lost 6 bases, with 13 bases between them. The CDR3 DNA sequence: TGTGCCAGCAGCCAAGGTGAAGGGGCGGCAAACACCATATATTTT. The encoded protein is CASSQGEGAANTIYF.

This clonotype was seen repeatedly, ten times or more. The V call is TRBV7-9, the J call TRBJ2-7, with 10 positions matching TRBD1. The junction had 9 bases not matched to a gene; V was cut back by 11 bases and J by 5 bases. CDR1 SEHNR and CDR2 FQNEAQ come from the germline V gene (reference sequence). This CDR3 spans 13 amino acids. Here the CDR3 DNA reads TGTGCCTTACCCGGGACAGGGGACCACGAGCAGTACTTC. It codes for CALPGTGDHEQYF.

This clonotype was picked up a small number of times. The genes are TRBV20-1 and TRBJ1-2; D is perhaps TRBD1 (6 bases). This CDR3 has 12 residues. V was clipped by 5 bases and J by 5 bases, with 12 bases between them. Germline-derived CDR1 and CDR2 are DFQATT and SNEGSKA (reference sequence). The CDR3 DNA is TGCAGTGCTTACAGGGAAGGGTATGGCTACACCTTC. Translating it yields CSAYREGYGYTF.

The chain combines TRBV5-1 with TRBJ2-2; 8 bases agree with TRBD1. Germline CDR1 is SGHRS and CDR2 is YFSETQ. After removal of 4 bases from V and 2 bases from J, the junction contained 10 bases not matched to a gene. There are 17 residues in the CDR3. CDR3 in amino acids: CASSPYWDRPNTGELFF. CDR3 sequence (DNA): TGCGCCAGCAGCCCATACTGGGACAGGCCCAACACCGGGGAGCTGTTTTTT.

A few counts support this clonotype. The V call is TRBV20-1, the J call TRBJ2-1; D uncertain. CDR3 length: 15 residues. V was pared by 5 bases and J by 0 bases, with 14 bases between. CDR1 and CDR2 from the germline V gene are DFQATT and SNEGSKA (reference sequence). The CDR3 loop is CSAPHLRSSYNEQFF. Here the CDR3 DNA reads TGCAGTGCTCCCCACTTGCGAAGCTCCTACAATGAGCAGTTCTTC.

This clonotype has only one observation. At one boundary the junction diverges from the germline segment, which might be a read error. The chain carries TRBV20-1 and TRBJ2-2, with a possible D match to TRBD2 (5 bases). The CDR3 contains 15 residues. Per the germline V gene, CDR1 is DFQATT and CDR2 is SNEGSKA (reference sequence). This CDR3 is CSARESGPGTGELFF. Written as DNA, the CDR3 is TGCAGTGCTCGAGAATCCGGGCCGGGGACCGGGGAGCTGTTTTTT.

This chain connects TRBV5-1 to TRBJ2-7; D call uncertain. V was cut by 0 bases and J by 6 bases, with 4 bases left in between. The CDR3 consists of 11 residues. Germline assignment: CDR1 SGHRS and CDR2 YFSETQ. CDR3 in amino acids: CASSLGCEQYF. The CDR3 DNA is TGCGCCAGCAGCTTGGGATGCGAGCAGTACTTC.

As for this clonotype: Since a much larger clone is just one base distant, this may be a read error. The V and J genes are TRBV6-2 or TRBV6-3 and TRBJ2-1; 9 bases are a match to TRBD2. The CDR3 runs to 20 residues. The germline V gene has CDR1 MNHEY and CDR2 SVGEGT. With V trimmed by 5 bases and J by 0 bases, 17 bases remained unmatched. In nucleotides, the CDR3 is TGTGCCAGCAGTCGACGCGGCAGGGTTCTAGCGGGGAGCTCCTACAATGAGCAGTTCTTC. Its protein product is CASSRRGRVLAGSSYNEQFF.

CDR3 sequence reads: CSARETSVGPGEQFF. CDR3 bases: TGCAGTGCTAGGGAGACTAGCGTGGGGCCTGGGGAGCAGTTCTTC. V usage is TRBV20-1 and J usage is TRBJ2-1; 8 positions match TRBD2. V lost 3 bases and J lost 10; bases outside the gene matches: 14. This CDR3 region has 15 residues. The germline V gene has CDR1 DFQATT and CDR2 SNEGSKA (reference sequence).